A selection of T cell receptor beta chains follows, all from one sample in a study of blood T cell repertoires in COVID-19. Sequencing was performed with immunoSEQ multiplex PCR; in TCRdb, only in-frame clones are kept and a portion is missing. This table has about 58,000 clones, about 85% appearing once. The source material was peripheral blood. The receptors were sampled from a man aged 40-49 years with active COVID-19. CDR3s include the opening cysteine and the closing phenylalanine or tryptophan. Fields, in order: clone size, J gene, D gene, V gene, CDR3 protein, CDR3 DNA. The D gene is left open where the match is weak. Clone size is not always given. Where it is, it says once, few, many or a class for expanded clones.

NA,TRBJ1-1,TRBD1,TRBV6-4,CASSYGQGTEAFF,TGTGCCAGCAGTTATGGACAGGGGACTGAAGCTTTCTTT
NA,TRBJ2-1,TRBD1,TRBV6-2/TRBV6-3,CASSPLTPGQGQYNEQFF,TGTGCCAGCAGCCCTCTCACCCCGGGACAGGGACAATACAATGAGCAGTTCTTC
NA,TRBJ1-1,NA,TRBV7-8,CATSAQEVNTEAFF,TGTGCCACCAGCGCACAGGAAGTGAACACTGAAGCTTTCTTT
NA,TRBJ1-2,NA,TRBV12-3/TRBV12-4,CASSSIDTLGYTF,TGTGCCAGCAGTTCCATTGACACGTTAGGCTACACCTTC
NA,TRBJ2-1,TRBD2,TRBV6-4,CASRVLAGSGEQFF,TGTGCCAGCAGAGTACTAGCGGGAAGTGGTGAGCAGTTCTTC
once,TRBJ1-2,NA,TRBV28,CASKPGGSLWGYTF,TGTGCCAGCAAGCCGGGTGGCAGCCTCTGGGGCTACACCTTC
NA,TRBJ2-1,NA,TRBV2,CASSERAANDNEQFF,TGTGCCAGCAGTGAGAGGGCGGCCAACGACAATGAGCAGTTCTTC
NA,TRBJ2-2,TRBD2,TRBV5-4,CASSSGTSGRSVTGELFF,TGTGCCAGCAGCTCCGGGACTAGCGGGAGATCGGTCACCGGGGAGCTGTTTTTT
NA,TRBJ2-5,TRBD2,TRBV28,CASSSPREGHETQYF,TGTGCCAGCAGTTCCCCGAGGGAGGGCCACGAGACCCAGTACTTC
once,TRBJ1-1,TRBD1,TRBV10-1,CASSGNRGTEAFF,TGCGCCAGCAGTGGAAACAGGGGCACTGAAGCTTTCTTT
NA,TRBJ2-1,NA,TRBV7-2,CASRPTPPGLIYNEQFF,TGTGCCAGCAGGCCTACTCCCCCGGGACTTATCTACAATGAGCAGTTCTTC
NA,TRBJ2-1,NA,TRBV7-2,CASSLDYQIWTEQFF,TGTGCCAGCAGCCTGGACTACCAGATCTGGACTGAGCAGTTCTTC
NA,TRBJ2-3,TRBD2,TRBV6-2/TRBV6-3,CASSYSSLAGSAQYF,TGTGCCAGCAGTTACTCTTCGCTAGCGGGATCGGCGCAGTATTTT
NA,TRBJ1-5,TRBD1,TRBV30,CAWSMGQGSNQPQHF,TGTGCCTGGAGTATGGGACAGGGCAGCAATCAGCCCCAGCATTTT
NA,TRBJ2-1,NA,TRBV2,CASLPSGDSYNEQFF,TGTGCCAGCCTCCCATCGGGAGACTCCTACAATGAGCAGTTCTTC
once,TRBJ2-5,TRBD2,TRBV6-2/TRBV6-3,CASSYGTSGQETQYF,TGTGCCAGCAGTTACGGGACTAGCGGACAAGAGACCCAGTACTTC
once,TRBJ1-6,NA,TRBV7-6,CASSLVQASRNSPLHF,TGTGCCAGCAGCTTGGTACAGGCGAGTCGTAATTCACCCCTCCACTTT
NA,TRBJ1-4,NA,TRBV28,CASSFNAGVKLFF,TGTGCCAGCAGTTTTAACGCGGGAGTAAAACTGTTTTTT
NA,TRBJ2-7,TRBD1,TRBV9,CASSVTGGETQSEQYF,TGTGCCAGCAGCGTTACAGGGGGCGAGACTCAGAGCGAGCAGTACTTC
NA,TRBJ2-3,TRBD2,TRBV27,CASSLFAGLATDTQYF,TGTGCCAGCAGTTTGTTTGCGGGACTAGCGACAGATACGCAGTATTTT
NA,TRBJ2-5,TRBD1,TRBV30,CAWRGQGWETQYF,TGTGCCTGGAGGGGACAGGGGTGGGAGACCCAGTACTTC
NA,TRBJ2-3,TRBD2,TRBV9,CASSVLAGHSTDTQYF,TGTGCCAGCAGCGTTCTAGCGGGGCATAGCACAGATACGCAGTATTTT
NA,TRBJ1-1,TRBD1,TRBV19,CASSIRPTGVAFF,TGTGCCAGTAGTATCCGCCCGACAGGGGTGGCTTTCTTT
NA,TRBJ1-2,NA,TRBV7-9,CASIKGGAPLGYTF,TGTGCCAGCATCAAAGGGGGAGCCCCCCTTGGCTACACCTTC
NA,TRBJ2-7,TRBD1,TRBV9,CASSKGQGGSYEQYF,TGTGCCAGCAGCAAAGGACAGGGTGGGTCCTACGAGCAGTACTTC
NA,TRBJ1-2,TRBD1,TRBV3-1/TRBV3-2,CASSPRDRGVEGYTF,TGTGCCAGCAGCCCCCGGGACAGGGGAGTAGAAGGCTACACCTTC
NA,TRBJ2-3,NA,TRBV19,CASSTRVARTDTQYF,TGTGCCAGTAGTACGAGGGTGGCCCGCACAGATACGCAGTATTTT
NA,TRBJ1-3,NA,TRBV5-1,CASSQDSYETTIYF,TGCGCCAGCAGTCAGGACAGCTACGAGACCACCATATATTTT
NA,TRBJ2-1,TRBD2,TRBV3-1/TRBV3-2,CASSHDLAGDYNEQFF,TGTGCCAGCAGCCATGATCTAGCGGGAGACTACAATGAGCAGTTCTTC
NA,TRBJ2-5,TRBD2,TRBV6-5,CASSYGGAGGQYF,TGTGCCAGCAGTTACGGGGGCGCGGGGGGCCAGTACTTC
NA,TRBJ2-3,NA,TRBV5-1,CASSWGADTQYF,TGCGCCAGCAGCTGGGGAGCAGATACGCAGTATTTT
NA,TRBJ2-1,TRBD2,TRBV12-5,CASALAGLYNEQFF,TGTGCTAGCGCTCTAGCGGGACTCTACAATGAGCAGTTCTTC
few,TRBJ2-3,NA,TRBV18,CASSRGARSSTDTQYF,TGTGCCAGCTCACGTGGGGCACGGTCTAGCACAGATACGCAGTATTTT
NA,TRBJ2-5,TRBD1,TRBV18,CASSPPTGGETQYF,TGTGCCAGCTCACCACCGACAGGGGGAGAGACCCAGTACTTC
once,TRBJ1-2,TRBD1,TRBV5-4,CASSLELDRALIYGYTF,TGTGCCAGCAGCTTGGAATTGGACAGGGCCCTGATCTATGGCTACACCTTC
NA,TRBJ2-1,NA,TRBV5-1,CASSLGGTYGNEQFF,TGCGCCAGCAGCTTGGGTGGGACATATGGGAATGAGCAGTTCTTC
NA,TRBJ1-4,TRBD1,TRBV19,CASSASTGWGEKLFF,TGTGCCAGTAGTGCCTCGACAGGGTGGGGTGAAAAACTGTTTTTT
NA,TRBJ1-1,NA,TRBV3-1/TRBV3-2,CASRRDGLRSEAFF,TGTGCCAGCAGGCGGGACGGCCTGCGATCTGAAGCTTTCTTT
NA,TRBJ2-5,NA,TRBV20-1,CSASWLETQYF,TGCAGTGCTAGTTGGCTAGAGACCCAGTACTTC
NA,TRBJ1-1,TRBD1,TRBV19,CASSQRQGGTEAFF,TGTGCCAGTAGTCAACGACAGGGGGGGACTGAAGCTTTCTTT
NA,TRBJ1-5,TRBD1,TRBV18,CASSPGTAFNQPQHF,TGTGCCAGCTCCCCTGGGACAGCCTTTAATCAGCCCCAGCATTTT
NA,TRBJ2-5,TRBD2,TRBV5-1,CASSTGLADFGTQYF,TGCGCCAGCAGCACCGGACTAGCGGACTTTGGGACCCAGTACTTC
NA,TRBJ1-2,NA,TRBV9,CASSSASGYTF,TGTGCCAGCAGCTCCGCTAGTGGCTACACCTTC
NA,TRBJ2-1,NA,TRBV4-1,CASSPPRFSGLGDEQFF,TGCGCCAGCAGCCCGCCTCGATTTAGCGGCCTTGGGGATGAGCAGTTCTTC
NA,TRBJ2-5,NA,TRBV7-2,CASSLRLLQETQYF,TGTGCCAGCAGCTTGAGACTACTACAAGAGACCCAGTACTTC
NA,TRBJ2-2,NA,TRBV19,CASSPRAGELFF,TGTGCCAGTAGTCCGAGAGCCGGGGAGCTGTTTTTT
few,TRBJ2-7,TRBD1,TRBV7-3,CASSLTLQGKQYF,TGTGCCAGCAGCTTGACCTTACAGGGGAAGCAGTACTTC
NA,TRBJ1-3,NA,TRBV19,CASSIMRQAISGNTIYF,TGTGCCAGTAGTATTATGCGACAGGCCATCTCTGGAAACACCATATATTTT
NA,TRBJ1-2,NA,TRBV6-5,CASTEDWGYGYTF,TGTGCCAGCACAGAGGACTGGGGCTATGGCTACACCTTC
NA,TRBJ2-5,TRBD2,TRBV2,CASTPLERGGETQYF,TGTGCCAGCACCCCCCTCGAGCGGGGGGGAGAGACCCAGTACTTC
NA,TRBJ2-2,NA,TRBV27,CASRLSNTGELFF,TGTGCCAGCAGACTCTCGAACACCGGGGAGCTGTTTTTT
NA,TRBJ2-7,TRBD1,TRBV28,CASSSIPGQTYEQYF,TGTGCCAGCAGTTCAATACCGGGACAGACTTACGAGCAGTACTTC
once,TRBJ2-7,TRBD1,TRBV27,CASRRAGGEQYF,TGTGCCAGCAGACGGGCAGGGGGCGAGCAGTACTTC
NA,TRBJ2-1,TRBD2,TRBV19,CASSMSGSQYNEQFF,TGTGCCAGTAGTATGAGCGGGAGCCAGTACAATGAGCAGTTCTTC
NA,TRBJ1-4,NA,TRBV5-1,CASSFTGHDEKLFF,TGCGCCAGCAGCTTCACGGGTCACGATGAAAAACTGTTTTTT
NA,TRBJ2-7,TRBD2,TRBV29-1,CSVGEPTSEIQYF,TGCAGCGTTGGGGAGCCGACTAGCGAGATTCAGTACTTC
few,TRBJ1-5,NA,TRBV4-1,CASSQLRGSQPQHF,TGCGCCAGCAGCCAACTAAGGGGGAGCCAGCCCCAGCATTTT
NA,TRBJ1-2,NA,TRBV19,CASSSLRQGNYGYTF,TGTGCCAGTAGTTCTCTTCGGCAGGGGAACTATGGCTACACCTTC
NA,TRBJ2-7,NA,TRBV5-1,CASSPLGGDSGADRRYEQYF,TGCGCCAGCAGCCCCCTCGGCGGGGATTCAGGAGCGGACCGGAGATACGAGCAGTACTTC